These 11 T cell receptor beta chains were all obtained from the same sample, sequenced in a study of regulatory T cells in long-lasting Graves disease. According to the study, TCR beta libraries were built with iRepertoire HTBI primers and CDR3-region Arm-PCR. Using its own MiXCR run on the multiplex PCR reads, TCRdb lists one record per CDR3 protein. The sample includes about 360,000 distinct CDR3 sequences, around 15% seen only once; the top ten take 20%. Specified time point: newly diagnosed GD, antithyroid drugs for less than 3 months. PBMCs provided the RNA from which the TCR library was made. These data were also filed under a second study, of T cells in Graves' hyperthyroidism and ophthalmopathy.

The sample consisted of peripheral blood mononuclear cells (PBMCs), taken at new diagnosis, from a patient treated with antithyroid drugs. These receptors were taken from a woman between 18 and 30 years old with Graves disease.

This clonotype was recorded at least ten times. The chain employs TRBV7-9 and TRBJ2-1; D gene unclear. The CDR3 is 15 amino acids. V lost 1 base and J 5 bases, leaving 12 bases between the germline ends. Germline-derived CDR1 and CDR2 are SEHNR and FQNEAQ (reference sequence). CDR3 nucleotide sequence: TGTGCCAGCAGCTTAGTCGGATTCGGCGACAATGAGCAGTTCTTC. Protein product: CASSLVGFGDNEQFF.

In this sample, this clonotype turned up many times. The chain links TRBV4-1 to TRBJ1-1; possibly TRBD1 for D (6 bases). The CDR3 sequence is 18 residues long. Trimming removed 1 base at V and 1 base at J, with 19 bases between. Germline CDR1 reads MGHRA; CDR2 reads YSYEKL. Here the CDR3 DNA reads TGCGCCAGCAGCCAAGGGAGGCTACGAGGACAGCCGAACACTGAAGCTTTCTTT. Residues: CASSQGRLRGQPNTEAFF.

CDR3 nucleotides: TGTGCCAGCAGCCTACTTAGCGGGGGGGCCTCCTACAATGAGCAGTTCTTC. The encoded protein is CASSLLSGGASYNEQFF. The chain combines TRBV2 with TRBJ2-1, with TRBD2 matching 11 bases. Germline values: CDR1 SNHLY, CDR2 FYNNEI. The J segment lost 0 bases and the V segment lost 6 bases, leaving 7 bases of the junction unmatched. This CDR3 has 17 residues.

This clonotype has a count of ten or more. The chain has TRBV2 and TRBJ1-5, with 7 bases lining up with TRBD1. The CDR3 totals 15 residues. Germline V CDR1 and CDR2: SNHLY, FYNNEI. With 6 bases clipped from V and 3 bases from J, the junction kept 8 bases outside the gene matches. The CDR3 DNA reads TGTGCCAGCAGGATGGGACAGCTTCCCAATCAGCCCCAGCATTTT. This sequence encodes CASRMGQLPNQPQHF.

This clonotype was seen ten or more times. V is TRBV15 and J is TRBJ1-1; the D gene is possibly TRBD1 (5 bases). With 0 bases removed from V and 3 bases from J, the gap between germline ends came to 11 bases. The CDR3 spans 15 residues. Germline values: CDR1 LNHNV, CDR2 YYDKDF (reference sequence). The CDR3 protein is CATSREGDGYTEAFF. CDR3 DNA: TGTGCCACCAGCAGAGAGGGGGACGGGTACACTGAAGCTTTCTTT.

This chain links TRBV30 with TRBJ1-5; 10 bases are shared with TRBD1. The CDR3 totals 16 residues. The junction had 8 bases not matched to a gene; V was cut back by 2 bases and J by 4 bases. Germline CDR1 and CDR2: GTSNPN and SVGIG (reference sequence). This chain's CDR3 is CAWSSGQGVGNQPQHF. In DNA, the CDR3 is TGTGCCTGGAGTTCCGGACAGGGGGTGGGGAATCAGCCCCAGCATTTT.

This clonotype came up many times. J is TRBJ2-3 and V is TRBV7-2; D not certain. With 3 bases removed from V and 4 bases from J, the gap between germline ends came to 8 bases. This CDR3 has 13 residues. From germline, CDR1 is SGHTA and CDR2 FQGNSA. CDR3 protein: CASSFDRADTQYF. In nucleotides, the CDR3 is TGTGCCAGCAGCTTCGACCGGGCAGATACGCAGTATTTT.

The chain links TRBV15 to TRBJ2-5; D remains ambiguous. This CDR3 is built from 13 residues. CDR1 and CDR2 from the germline V gene are LNHNV and YYDKDF (reference sequence). V lost 3 bases and J lost 2, with 7 bases in between. This chain's CDR3 is CATSSTEQETQYF. CDR3 nucleotide sequence: TGTGCCACCAGCAGCACGGAACAAGAGACCCAGTACTTC.

This clonotype was found many times. The genes are TRBV6-1 and TRBJ2-5; TRBD2 matches at 7 bases. Germline V gene sequence: CDR1 MNHNS, CDR2 SASEGT. V was pared by 7 bases and J by 7 bases, with 15 bases of the junction left unmatched. The CDR3 loop spans 15 amino acids. CDR3 loop: CASKTAWAGEVTQYF. CDR3 DNA sequence: TGTGCCAGCAAGACCGCCTGGGCGGGAGAGGTGACCCAGTACTTC.

At least ten counts were recorded for this clonotype. This rearrangement joins TRBV28 to TRBJ2-3; D ambiguous. V gave up 7 bases and J gave up 0 bases, with 14 bases separating them. The CDR3 is 15 residues long. Germline V gene lookup returns CDR1 MDHEN and CDR2 SYDVKM. The CDR3 sequence: CASKILQRSTDTQYF. The CDR3 bases are TGTGCCAGCAAAATCCTACAGAGAAGCACAGATACGCAGTATTTT.

This clonotype was observed a handful of times. J is TRBJ2-3 and V is TRBV28, with TRBD1 matching over 7 bases. The CDR3 runs 19 residues. V gave up 1 base and J gave up 1 base; unmatched junction bases: 14. Looked up from germline, CDR1 is MDHEN and CDR2 is SYDVKM. CDR3 in DNA: TGTGCCAGCAGTTTATCATCCTGGACAGGACGGTTCCGCACAGATACGCAGTATTTT. Protein: CASSLSSWTGRFRTDTQYF.